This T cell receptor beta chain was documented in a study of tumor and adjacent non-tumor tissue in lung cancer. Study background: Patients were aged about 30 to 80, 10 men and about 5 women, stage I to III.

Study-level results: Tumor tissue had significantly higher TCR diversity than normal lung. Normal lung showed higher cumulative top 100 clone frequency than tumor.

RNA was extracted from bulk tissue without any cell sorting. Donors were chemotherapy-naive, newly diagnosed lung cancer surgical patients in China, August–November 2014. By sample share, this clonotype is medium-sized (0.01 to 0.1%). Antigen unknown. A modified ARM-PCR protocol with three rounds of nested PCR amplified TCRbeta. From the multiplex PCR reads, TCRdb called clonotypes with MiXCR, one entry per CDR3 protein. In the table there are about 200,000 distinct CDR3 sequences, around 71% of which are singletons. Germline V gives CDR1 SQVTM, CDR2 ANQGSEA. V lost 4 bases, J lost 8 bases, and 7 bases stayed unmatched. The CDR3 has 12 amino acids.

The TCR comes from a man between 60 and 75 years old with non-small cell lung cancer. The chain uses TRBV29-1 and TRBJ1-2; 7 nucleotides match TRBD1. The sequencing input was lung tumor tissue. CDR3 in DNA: TGCAGCGTTGGAGAGGGGGCGAAAGGCTACACCTTC. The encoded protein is CSVGEGAKGYTF. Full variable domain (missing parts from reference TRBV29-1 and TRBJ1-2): SAVISQKPSRDICQRGTSLTIQCQVDSQVTMMFWYRQQPGQSLTLIATANQGSEATYESGFVIDKFPISRPNLTFSTLTVSNMSPEDSSIYLCSVGEGAKGYTFGSGTRLTVV.